The following is a T cell receptor beta chain sequence with its context. This record comes from a study of PD-L1 blockade in urothelial cancer. The wider study: Patients went on atezolizumab around 2014, receiving 1,200 mg intravenously every 3 weeks. Male patients with bladder-origin urothelial cancer numbered about 85% of the 29. There were a median of approximately 140,000 T cells in blood samples.

A total of 1 to 8 samples per patient were collected pretreatment and on-treatment. The assay was immunoSEQ multiplex PCR, and TCRdb's table has in-frame clones only and misses some. The table includes under 130,000 clones, 70% to 90% detected once. Germline V gives CDR1 LNHDA, CDR2 SQIVND (reference sequence). With 1 base clipped from V and 5 bases from J, the junction kept 4 bases outside the gene matches. CDR3 length equals 14 residues. The sample was PBMCs, taken around atezolizumab (anti-PD-L1) treatment. The receptor comes from a man between 50 and 59 years old with urothelial cancer. The chain is built from TRBV19 and TRBJ2-7; 8 nucleotides align to TRBD1. The CDR3 coding sequence is TGTGCCAGTAGTATAGCACGGACAGGGCACGAGCAGTACTTC. The encoded protein is CASSIARTGHEQYF.